The source of this T cell receptor beta chain is a study of kidney transplant recipient with SARS-CoV-2 infection. One entry per CDR3 protein, called by TCRdb with MiXCR from the reads. The sample records 200,000 to 300,000 distinct CDR3 sequences, under 30% being singletons. V was clipped by 3 bases and J by 5 bases; unmatched bases: 7. The CDR3 is 14 amino acids. Looked up from germline, CDR1 is DFQATT and CDR2 is SNEGSKA (reference sequence). This clonotype was seen ten or more times. The receptor was derived from a young adult male patient who had COVID-19 and was a kidney transplant recipient. Some T cells may be supplied by the graft donor. The gene calls are TRBV20-1 and TRBJ1-5; 7 bases map to TRBD1. This specimen consisted of a blood sample, obtained at baseline and on roughly day 110 from a kidney transplant recipient. The CDR3 DNA is TGCAGTGCTAGCAGAGGGCAGGGGGATCAGCCCCAGCATTTT. This translates into CSASRGQGDQPQHF.